This passage covers 17 T cell receptor beta chains from one sample sequenced in a study of shared clonotypes between healthy human individuals. Assay used: immunoSEQ multiplex PCR; TCRdb lists only in-frame clones, some missing. This table has under 650,000 clones, about 95% appearing once. Sequencing used naive CD4+ T cells sorted from blood. The subset was: CD45RA+ positively selected. All receptors derive from a woman in her 30s in good health.

The chain has TRBV7-9 and TRBJ1-1, with 7 positions matching TRBD1. This CDR3 comprises 15 residues. The V segment lost 3 bases and the J segment 1 base; nucleotides outside the gene matches: 5. CDR1 is SEHNR and CDR2 is FQNEAQ in the germline V gene (reference sequence). The CDR3 reads CASSFMGQTNTEAFF. CDR3 coding DNA: TGTGCCAGCAGCTTCATGGGACAGACGAACACTGAAGCTTTCTTT.

The chain employs TRBV19 and TRBJ2-3; 12 bases are shared with TRBD2. V lost 7 bases to trimming and J lost 3 bases; unmatched junction nucleotides: 8. Germline V gives CDR1 LNHDA, CDR2 SQIVND (reference sequence). CDR3 length equals 16 residues. This CDR3 is CASTRLAGAGTDTQYF. CDR3 bases: TGTGCCAGTACCAGACTAGCGGGAGCAGGTACAGATACGCAGTATTTT. The entire variable domain, with the rest obtained from reference TRBV19 and TRBJ2-3, is as follows: DGGITQSPKYLFRKEGQNVTLSCEQNLNHDAMYWYRQDPGQGLRLIYYSQIVNDFQKGDIAEGYSVSREKKESFPLTVTSAQKNPTAFYLCASTRLAGAGTDTQYFGPGTRLTVL.

The chain joins TRBV6-1 to TRBJ2-1; unclear D gene. V was clipped by 7 bases and J by 5 bases, with 6 bases between them. The CDR3 extends over 11 amino acids. Germline V gene data show CDR1 as MNHNS and CDR2 as SASEGT. The chain's CDR3 is CASTQHNEQFF. CDR3 nucleotides: TGTGCCAGCACCCAGCACAATGAGCAGTTCTTC.

This chain connects TRBV4-1 to TRBJ2-7; D gene unclear. V was clipped by 0 bases and J by 5 bases, with 8 bases between them. This CDR3 has 13 amino acids. Germline CDR1 reads MGHRA; CDR2 reads YSYEKL. The CDR3 loop is CASSQDWTDEQYF. In DNA, the CDR3 is TGCGCCAGCAGCCAAGATTGGACGGACGAGCAGTACTTC.

The chain joins TRBV7-9 to TRBJ2-7; possibly TRBD1 or TRBD2 for D (6 bases each). There are 16 residues in the CDR3. In germline, CDR1 is SEHNR, CDR2 FQNEAQ (reference sequence). Trimming stripped 5 bases from V and 5 bases from J, with 22 bases between. Here the CDR3 reads CASSPRTATSFHEQYF. Written as DNA, the CDR3 is TGTGCCAGCAGCCCTCGGACAGCGACTAGTTTCCACGAGCAGTACTTC. Full variable domain (remainder filled in from reference TRBV7-9 and TRBJ2-7): DTGVSQNPRHKITKRGQNVTFRCDPISEHNRLYWYRQTLGQGPEFLTYFQNEAQLEKSRLLSDRFSAERPKGSFSTLEIQRTEQGDSAMYLCASSPRTATSFHEQYFGPGTRLTVT.

This chain joins TRBV5-1 and TRBJ2-1; TRBD2 matches at 9 bases. Trimming took 0 bases from V and 7 from J; bases not matched to a gene: 8. Germline V CDR1 and CDR2: SGHRS, YFSETQ. The CDR3 extends over 16 amino acids. The CDR3 DNA reads as TGCGCCAGCAGCTTGGTGGCCCGACTAGCGGAGAATGAGCAGTTCTTC. Encoded protein: CASSLVARLAENEQFF.

This clone was observed a single time. The chain has TRBV6-1 and TRBJ2-7; TRBD2 matches 10 bases. This CDR3 comprises 13 residues. The germline CDR1 and CDR2 sequences are MNHNS and SASEGT. V was pared by 5 bases and J by 4 bases, with 2 bases of the junction left unmatched. The CDR3 DNA sequence: TGTGCCAGCAGTAGCGGGAGGGGGTACGAGCAGTACTTC. Protein sequence: CASSSGRGYEQYF.

V gene TRBV4-1 combines with J gene TRBJ2-6, with 9 nucleotides matching TRBD1. CDR3 size: 19 residues. Germline V gene data show CDR1 as MGHRA and CDR2 as YSYEKL. The J segment lost 0 bases and the V segment lost 2 bases, leaving 8 bases of the junction unmatched. The CDR3 DNA follows: TGCGCCAGCAGCCAACCGGGACAGGGATTACGCTCTGGGGCCAACGTCCTGACTTTC. This gives the protein CASSQPGQGLRSGANVLTF.

The genes are TRBV27 and TRBJ2-1; 7 nucleotides match TRBD1. J gave up 0 bases and V 4 bases, and 6 bases lay outside the gene matches. This CDR3 contains 16 residues. From germline, CDR1 is MNHEY and CDR2 SMNVEV (reference sequence). CDR3 in amino acids: CASSSTGLHSYNEQFF. The CDR3, as DNA: TGTGCCAGCAGTTCGACAGGGCTCCACTCCTACAATGAGCAGTTCTTC.

The chain has TRBV6-5 and TRBJ2-5; perhaps TRBD1 as D (6 bases). The V and J ends lost 2 bases and 4 bases respectively, with 11 bases between them. Per germline, CDR1 MNHEY and CDR2 SVGAGI. This CDR3 spans 14 amino acids. In nucleotides, the CDR3 is TGTGCCAGCAGTTACGTGGACAGTACAGAGACCCAGTACTTC. Translating it yields CASSYVDSTETQYF.

The CDR3 loop is CASNDRFSGELFF. In DNA form, the CDR3 reads TGTGCCAGCAATGACAGGTTCTCCGGGGAGCTGTTTTTT. The chain carries TRBV27 and TRBJ2-2, with D perhaps matching TRBD1 (6 bases). CDR1 and CDR2 from the germline V gene are MNHEY and SMNVEV (reference sequence). This CDR3 is 13 amino acids long. V gave up 7 bases and J gave up 6 bases, with 12 bases separating them.

The chain combines TRBV2 with TRBJ2-2; D unresolved. Germline values: CDR1 SNHLY, CDR2 FYNNEI. The germline V and J ends were trimmed by 0 bases and 0 bases, with 5 bases remaining between them. The length of the CDR3 is 15 residues. The CDR3 DNA reads as TGTGCCAGCAGTGAAGCTGGCGCGAACACCGGGGAGCTGTTTTTT. Protein: CASSEAGANTGELFF.

This clone was recorded once. The chain employs TRBV7-9 and TRBJ1-4; D is uncertain. V was cut by 1 base and J by 8 bases, with 17 bases left in between. Germline CDR1 reads SEHNR; CDR2 reads FQNEAQ (reference sequence). The CDR3 runs to 16 residues. The CDR3 loop reads CASSLGVLGRHEKLFF. CDR3 nucleotide sequence: TGTGCCAGCAGCTTAGGAGTGCTAGGGCGCCACGAAAAACTGTTTTTT.

CDR3 amino acids: CATIGGTPWSGELFF. CDR3 bases: TGTGCCACGATCGGGGGTACACCCTGGTCCGGGGAGCTGTTTTTT. The chain uses TRBV19 and TRBJ2-2; tentatively, D is TRBD2 (6 bases). CDR1 is LNHDA and CDR2 is SQIVND in the germline V gene (reference sequence). V gave up 10 bases and J gave up 6 bases, with 21 bases separating them. This CDR3 spans 15 amino acids.

The chain has TRBV5-1 and TRBJ2-5; 7 nucleotides line up with TRBD1. The length of the CDR3 is 15 residues. Germline values: CDR1 SGHRS, CDR2 YFSETQ. V was pared by 4 bases and J by 4 bases, with 10 bases of the junction left unmatched. For the CDR3, the DNA is TGCGCCAGCAGCCCTACACACTACAGGGGAGAGACCCAGTACTTC. Translating gives CASSPTHYRGETQYF.

The gene calls are TRBV11-1 and TRBJ2-5; D is possibly TRBD1 (5 bases). The V end was cut by 3 bases, the J end by 2 bases, with 7 bases between. The germline V gene encodes CDR1 SGHAT and CDR2 FQDESV (reference sequence). The CDR3 is 13 amino acids. CDR3 amino acids: CASSLGRQETQYF. The DNA for the CDR3 is TGTGCCAGCAGCTTGGGGCGGCAAGAGACCCAGTACTTC. The whole variable domain, filled in from reference TRBV11-1 and TRBJ2-5, reads EAEVAQSPRYKITEKSQAVAFWCDPISGHATLYWYRQILGQGPELLVQFQDESVVDDSQLPKDRFSAERLKGVDSTLKIQPAELGDSAMYLCASSLGRQETQYFGPGTRLLVL.

V is TRBV18 and J is TRBJ2-2; D is unclear. Germline lookup yields CDR1 KGHSH and CDR2 LQKENI. The CDR3 is 17 residues long. The V end was cut by 3 bases, the J end by 0 bases, with 14 bases between. CDR3 sequence: CASSPLTKTTNTGELFF. Written as DNA, the CDR3 is TGTGCCAGCTCACCCCTCACAAAAACAACGAACACCGGGGAGCTGTTTTTT. The full variable domain, completed using reference TRBV18 and TRBJ2-2, is NAGVMQNPRHLVRRRGQEARLRCSPMKGHSHVYWYRQLPEEGLKFMVYLQKENIIDESGMPKERFSAEFPKEGPSILRIQQVVRGDSAAYFCASSPLTKTTNTGELFFGEGSRLTVL.